These 31 T cell receptor beta chains originate from one sample sequenced in a study of Graves' ophthalmopathy and Graves' hyperthyroidism. From RNA, the CDR3 regions of TCR beta chains were amplified and sequenced. HTBI primers served in a first-round RT-PCR, which a second-round multiplex PCR followed. Via MiXCR, TCRdb re-called the multiplex PCR reads, giving one row per CDR3 protein. In the table there are some 200,000 distinct CDR3 sequences, about 32% of which are singletons. The sequencing input was peripheral blood. These receptors were taken from a man in his forties or fifties with Graves' ophthalmopathy.

The table lists this clonotype with many counts. This chain connects TRBV24-1 to TRBJ2-5; D not certain. There are 13 residues in the CDR3. The V gene's germline CDR1 is KGHDR and CDR2 SFDVKD. V dropped 5 bases and J dropped 0 bases, with 6 bases sitting between them. DNA of the CDR3: TGTGCCACCAGTGGAAGGTACCAAGAGACCCAGTACTTC. Protein: CATSGRYQETQYF.

The chain combines TRBV9 with TRBJ1-1; TRBD1 aligns across 8 bases. The length of the CDR3 is 15 residues. Germline lookup yields CDR1 SGDLS and CDR2 YYNGEE. The ends lost 3 bases at V and 0 bases at J; junction bases unmatched: 4. The DNA of the CDR3 is TGTGCCAGCAGCGCGGGACAGGCCGTGAACACTGAAGCTTTCTTT. It encodes CASSAGQAVNTEAFF.

This clonotype was seen repeatedly, ten times or more. V is TRBV6-1 and J is TRBJ2-7; tentatively, D is TRBD1 or TRBD2 (5 bases each). Trimming pared 5 bases from V and 9 bases from J, leaving 20 bases between. This CDR3 region has 14 residues. Germline V lookup: CDR1 MNHNS, CDR2 SASEGT. CDR3 region: CASSRDGSYERQYF. The CDR3 DNA sequence: TGTGCCAGCAGTAGGGACGGCTCCTACGAGAGGCAGTACTTC.

This clonotype was detected ten times or more. The chain joins TRBV15 to TRBJ1-5; D uncertain. This CDR3 has 14 amino acids. Trimming stripped 0 bases from V and 4 bases from J, with 7 bases between. The germline V gene encodes CDR1 LNHNV and CDR2 YYDKDF (reference sequence). DNA for the CDR3: TGTGCCACCAGCAGAGATAACCAGAATCAGCCCCAGCATTTT. This encodes CATSRDNQNQPQHF.

Many counts were recorded for this clonotype. The rearrangement uses TRBV3-1 and TRBJ1-1, with 8 nucleotides matching TRBD1. Trimming removed 0 bases from V and 3 bases from J; junction bases left unmatched: 24. Germline assignment: CDR1 LGHDT and CDR2 YNNKEL (reference sequence). This CDR3 region has 22 residues. CDR3 protein: CASSQDHRVASGGRTPDTEAFF. The CDR3, as DNA: TGTGCCAGCAGCCAAGATCATCGCGTCGCCTCAGGGGGCCGGACTCCTGACACTGAAGCTTTCTTT.

This clonotype was found many times. The V call is TRBV27, the J call TRBJ2-5; TRBD2 might be the D (5 bases). The ends were cut back, 2 bases at V and 3 bases at J, with 19 bases in the middle. The CDR3 has 17 amino acids. Germline-derived CDR1 and CDR2 are MNHEY and SMNVEV (reference sequence). The CDR3 reads CASSLRPRIPGEETQYF. The CDR3 DNA is TGTGCCAGCAGTTTACGACCACGGATTCCCGGGGAAGAGACCCAGTACTTC.

The V and J genes are TRBV12-3 or TRBV12-4 and TRBJ2-2; maybe TRBD1 (5 bases). The CDR3 has 15 amino acids. Trimming left V 3 bases short and J 6 bases short, with 14 bases between. CDR3: CASSFSGAWAGELFF. CDR3 DNA: TGTGCCAGCAGTTTTAGTGGGGCGTGGGCCGGGGAGCTGTTTTTT.

Notes on this clonotype: It may be a read error: a sequence one base away is much more abundant. This chain links TRBV5-1 with TRBJ2-5, with unresolved D. The CDR3 loop spans 15 amino acids. CDR1 is SGHRS and CDR2 is YFSETQ in the germline V gene. V dropped 0 bases and J dropped 1 base, with 10 bases sitting between them. CDR3 region: CASSLASRLQETQYF. CDR3 DNA: TGCGCCAGCAGCTTGGCCTCCAGGCTCCAAGAGACCCAGTACTTC.

This clonotype was recorded many times. The gene calls are TRBV11-2 and TRBJ2-2; D is unclear. Germline CDR1 is SGHAT and CDR2 is FQNNGV. The CDR3 runs to 14 residues. V was cut by 4 bases and J by 3 bases, with 9 bases left in between. CDR3 sequence: CASSSGPYTGELFF. The CDR3 bases are TGTGCCAGCAGCTCCGGACCGTACACCGGGGAGCTGTTTTTT. Combining the CDR3 with reference TRBV11-2 and TRBJ2-2 gives the whole variable domain EAGVAQSPRYKIIEKRQSVAFWCNPISGHATLYWYQQILGQGPKLLIQFQNNGVVDDSQLPKDRFSAERLKGVDSTLKIQPAKLEDSAVYLCASSSGPYTGELFFGEGSRLTVL.

The sample holds many counts of this clonotype. V is TRBV20-1 and J is TRBJ2-7; D unclear. CDR3 size: 13 residues. Germline V gene lookup returns CDR1 DFQATT and CDR2 SNEGSKA (reference sequence). The V end was cut by 5 bases, the J end by 0 bases, with 11 bases between. The CDR3 is CSASPTPSYEQYF. CDR3 bases: TGCAGTGCTTCACCGACTCCCTCCTACGAGCAGTACTTC.

V is TRBV24-1 and J is TRBJ2-2, with 7 nucleotides matching TRBD1. The V gene's germline CDR1 is KGHDR and CDR2 SFDVKD. The CDR3 runs 16 residues. The trim removed 1 base at V and 3 bases at J, leaving 4 bases unmatched. CDR3 DNA: TGTGCCACCAGTGATTTATTCCAGGGGGACACCGGGGAGCTGTTTTTT. This translates into CATSDLFQGDTGELFF.

In this sample, this clonotype turned up many times. V usage is TRBV2 and J usage is TRBJ2-5, with 7 bases identical to TRBD1. Germline V gene data show CDR1 as SNHLY and CDR2 as FYNNEI. The V segment lost 8 bases and the J segment 5 bases; nucleotides outside the gene matches: 8. This CDR3 has 13 amino acids. The CDR3 DNA follows: TGTGCCAGCGAAGGACAGGATCTGGAGACCCAGTACTTC. Protein sequence: CASEGQDLETQYF.

V gene TRBV15 combines with J gene TRBJ2-5; D not certain. The CDR3 has 14 residues. Germline CDR1 reads LNHNV; CDR2 reads YYDKDF (reference sequence). Trimming removed 0 bases at V and 7 bases at J, with 12 bases between. CDR3 coding DNA: TGTGCCACCAGCAGAGATGCACTGATAGGGACCCAGTACTTC. Protein product: CATSRDALIGTQYF.

This clonotype turned up a few times. The CDR3 protein is CASSLGGLGQETQYF. The CDR3 nucleotides are TGTGCCAGCAGTTTAGGAGGGTTAGGCCAAGAGACCCAGTACTTC. The chain is built from TRBV12-3 or TRBV12-4 and TRBJ2-5; the D gene is possibly TRBD2 (5 bases). The CDR3 is 15 residues long. Trimming removed 1 base at V and 1 base at J, with 10 bases between.

Ten or more counts support this clonotype. The gene calls are TRBV2 and TRBJ2-7; TRBD2 aligns across 12 bases. This CDR3 is built from 14 residues. Germline V gene sequence: CDR1 SNHLY, CDR2 FYNNEI. The J segment lost 7 bases and the V segment lost 6 bases, leaving 7 bases of the junction unmatched. DNA of the CDR3: TGTGCCAGCAGCGCTGGACTAGCGGGATATGAGCAGTACTTC. Protein product: CASSAGLAGYEQYF.

This clonotype was recorded at least ten times. J is TRBJ2-7 and V is TRBV7-9; D might be TRBD1 or TRBD2, each matching 5 bases. V was trimmed by 5 bases and J by 2 bases, leaving 16 bases between them. Germline loops: CDR1 SEHNR, CDR2 FQNEAQ (reference sequence). This CDR3 has 15 amino acids. CDR3 sequence: CASSPRGDSTYEQYF. CDR3 DNA: TGTGCCAGCAGCCCTAGGGGAGACAGCACCTACGAGCAGTACTTC.

In regard to this clonotype: A junction boundary mismatches the germline segment, possibly from a read error. J is TRBJ1-2 and V is TRBV7-8; 7 bases align to TRBD1. The CDR3 runs to 15 residues. Germline V gene data show CDR1 as SGHVS and CDR2 as FQNEAQ. The CDR3 spells CASSATGAANCGYTF. DNA for the CDR3: TGTGCCAGCAGCGCTACAGGGGCGGCTAACTGTGGCTACACCTTC.

This chain links TRBV6-5 with TRBJ2-7, with a weak D call TRBD2 (5 bases). The CDR3 has 15 amino acids. The germline gives CDR1 MNHEY, CDR2 SVGAGI. The germline V and J ends were trimmed by 0 bases and 7 bases, with 16 bases remaining between them. CDR3 DNA: TGTGCCAGCAGTTACTCGAACGGGCCACCGGGGGAGCAGTACTTC. Translation: CASSYSNGPPGEQYF.

Concerning this clonotype itself: Because it lacks the conserved phenylalanine or tryptophan at the end, this CDR3 is likely a read error. The DNA is omitted, as the CDR3 cannot be located on it reliably, and the CDR3 follows TCRdb's listing. The rearrangement links TRBV6-4 to TRBJ1-1. Germline CDR1 and CDR2: MRHNA and SNTAGT. The CDR3 length is 9 residues, termini included. CDR3 amino acids: CASSEITFL.

This clonotype has a count of ten or more. The chain has TRBV20-1 and TRBJ1-6, with 8 bases fitting TRBD1. The CDR3 covers 14 residues. V lost 5 bases to trimming and J lost 6 bases; unmatched junction nucleotides: 6. The V gene's germline CDR1 is DFQATT and CDR2 SNEGSKA (reference sequence). The CDR3 coding sequence is TGCAGTGCTTCCCGGACAGGGTCTAATTCACCCCTCCACTTT. This sequence encodes CSASRTGSNSPLHF.

This clonotype has a count of ten or more. At one end the junction does not follow the germline gene, possibly because of a read error. V and J are TRBV15 and TRBJ2-3, with D possibly TRBD1 on 6 matching bases. Per the germline V gene, CDR1 is LNHNV and CDR2 is YYDKDF (reference sequence). The CDR3 is 16 residues long. In DNA, the CDR3 is TGTGCCACCAGCAGAGCCACAGGGAGAAGGACAGATACGCGGTATTTT. Its translation is CATSRATGRRTDTRYF.

The chain carries TRBV5-1 and TRBJ1-1; D remains unclear. Germline V gene data show CDR1 as SGHRS and CDR2 as YFSETQ. This CDR3 is 13 amino acids long. Trimming removed 0 bases at V and 6 bases at J, with 9 bases between. CDR3 region: CASSLVDGAEAFF. The CDR3 DNA sequence: TGCGCCAGCAGCTTGGTCGACGGGGCTGAAGCTTTCTTT. Filled out from reference TRBV5-1 and TRBJ1-1, the complete variable domain reads KAGVTQTPRYLIKTRGQQVTLSCSPISGHRSVSWYQQTPGQGLQFLFEYFSETQRNKGNFPGRFSGRQFSNSRSEMNVSTLELGDSALYLCASSLVDGAEAFFGQGTRLTVV.

This clonotype was recorded at least ten times. This chain links TRBV20-1 with TRBJ1-2; 10 positions agree with TRBD1. V dropped 5 bases and J dropped 4; count of bases not matched to a gene: 4. Germline V gives CDR1 DFQATT, CDR2 SNEGSKA (reference sequence). The CDR3 totals 13 residues. The CDR3 here is CSADRGLGYGYTF. CDR3 DNA sequence: TGCAGTGCTGACAGGGGGCTCGGCTATGGCTACACCTTC.

Ten or more counts support this clonotype. The chain carries TRBV5-1 and TRBJ1-1; TRBD1 matches at 12 bases. The CDR3 runs 16 residues. Losses at the gene ends were 4 bases for V and 3 bases for J; bases not matched to a gene: 7. Germline V gene lookup returns CDR1 SGHRS and CDR2 YFSETQ. The DNA of the CDR3 is TGCGCCAGCAGCCCGGGGACAGGGGGCAGTTACACTGAAGCTTTCTTT. Protein product: CASSPGTGGSYTEAFF.

At least ten counts were recorded for this clonotype. J is TRBJ2-5 and V is TRBV19, with D perhaps matching TRBD2 (5 bases). With 4 bases removed from V and 4 bases from J, the gap between germline ends came to 10 bases. Germline values: CDR1 LNHDA, CDR2 SQIVND (reference sequence). This CDR3 is built from 13 residues. Here the CDR3 reads CASSTSGRETQYF. Here the CDR3 DNA reads TGTGCCAGTAGTACTTCGGGGAGAGAGACCCAGTACTTC. Full variable domain (remainder filled in from reference TRBV19 and TRBJ2-5): DGGITQSPKYLFRKEGQNVTLSCEQNLNHDAMYWYRQDPGQGLRLIYYSQIVNDFQKGDIAEGYSVSREKKESFPLTVTSAQKNPTAFYLCASSTSGRETQYFGPGTRLLVL.

The rearrangement uses TRBV12-3 or TRBV12-4 and TRBJ2-5; D gene unclear. V lost 6 bases and J 3 bases, leaving 17 bases between the germline ends. This CDR3 has 15 residues. The CDR3 DNA reads TGTGCCAGCAGGTATCACAGCGACCTGGAAGAGACCCAGTACTTC. Its translation is CASRYHSDLEETQYF.

On this clonotype: The junction and the germline gene differ at one end; a read error may be behind it. The chain uses TRBV28 and TRBJ2-7; no reliable D call. CDR1 MDHEN and CDR2 SYDVKM come from the germline V gene. The CDR3 runs to 12 residues. The CDR3 loop reads CASNLRSYVQYF. The CDR3 coding sequence is TGTGCCAGCAATTTACGCTCCTACGTGCAGTACTTC.

The DNA of the CDR3 is TGTGCCAGCAGCTTATTAGGGCGGGAGGGCGACGAGCAGTACTTC. It yields the protein CASSLLGREGDEQYF. The gene calls are TRBV7-2 and TRBJ2-7; 9 nucleotides align to TRBD2. CDR1 is SGHTA and CDR2 is FQGNSA in the germline V gene. V lost 2 bases, J lost 5 bases, and 7 bases stayed unmatched. This CDR3 region has 15 residues.

The J gene is TRBJ1-2, the V gene TRBV6-2 or TRBV6-3, with D possibly matching TRBD1 (6 bases). V lost 3 bases and J lost 2, with 16 bases in between. The CDR3 runs 16 residues. Germline values: CDR1 MNHEY, CDR2 SVGEGT. CDR3 nucleotides: TGTGCCAGCAGTTATGAGCTCTGGACAGCCAACTATGGCTACACCTTC. This translates into CASSYELWTANYGYTF.

This clonotype has a count of ten or more. This chain links TRBV5-1 with TRBJ2-2, with TRBD2 matching 8 bases. The V and J ends lost 1 base and 6 bases, in that order; junction bases with no gene match: 8. The CDR3 runs 16 residues. Germline CDR1 is SGHRS and CDR2 is YFSETQ. The CDR3 DNA is TGCGCCAGCAGCTTGATAGCGGGACCCCGGGCCGGGGAGCTGTTTTTT. Its protein is CASSLIAGPRAGELFF.

The chain uses TRBV6-1 and TRBJ1-1, with 9 bases identical to TRBD1. CDR1 is MNHNS, CDR2 SASEGT, per germline. This CDR3 comprises 15 residues. Losses at the gene ends were 6 bases for V and 1 base for J; bases not matched to a gene: 6. The CDR3 nucleotides are TGTGCCAGCAGCCCGGGACAGGGTGGGAACACTGAAGCTTTCTTT. Protein: CASSPGQGGNTEAFF.